This passage covers 31 T cell receptor beta chains from one sample sequenced in a study of T cells after posttransplantation cyclophosphamide. Sampled 1 year posttransplant, controls received myeloablative marrow transplants, methotrexate and a calcineurin inhibitor. The table came from immunoSEQ multiplex PCR; TCRdb's copy has only in-frame clones and leaves some out. The sample yields approximately 10,000 clones, more than 80% seen once. The sequences come from PBMCs, collected roughly 460 days after allogeneic stem cell transplant with calcineurin inhibitor and methotrexate. The receptors here all came from a male patient in his fifties or sixties who received an allogeneic stem cell transplant from an unrelated donor, was CMV-positive, and had chronic GVHD only. Some T cells may be graft donor cells.

This chain joins TRBV19 and TRBJ1-4; 8 bases are a match to TRBD1. V lost 4 bases to trimming and J lost 5 bases; unmatched junction nucleotides: 3. The CDR3 sequence is 14 residues long. CDR1 LNHDA and CDR2 SQIVND come from the germline V gene (reference sequence). CDR3 amino acids: CASSNGQGNEKLFF. CDR3 sequence (DNA): TGTGCCAGTAGTAACGGACAGGGAAATGAAAAACTGTTTTTT.

This chain uses TRBV7-3 with TRBJ2-7; D is possibly TRBD2 (6 bases). CDR3 length: 13 residues. Germline V gene lookup returns CDR1 SGHTA and CDR2 FQGTGA. The V gene lost 4 bases and the J gene lost 7 bases, with 14 bases spanning the gap. CDR3 protein: CASSWDSDREQYF. CDR3 nucleotide sequence: TGTGCCAGCAGCTGGGACTCAGATAGGGAGCAGTACTTC.

This chain links TRBV25-1 with TRBJ1-2, with D possibly matching TRBD1 (5 bases). Trimming took off 2 bases at V and 0 bases at J, with 10 bases between the two ends. The CDR3 extends over 15 amino acids. Per the germline V gene, CDR1 is MGHDK and CDR2 is SYGVNS. CDR3 protein: CASSEGGTSNYGYTF. The CDR3 coding sequence is TGTGCCAGCAGTGAAGGAGGGACCTCTAACTATGGCTACACCTTC.

V and J are TRBV9 and TRBJ2-7, with D uncertain. The V gene's germline CDR1 is SGDLS and CDR2 YYNGEE. CDR3 length equals 14 residues. The V end lost 7 bases, the J end lost 0 bases, and 14 bases lay between the germline ends. The CDR3 coding sequence is TGTGCCAGCGGCGCCGACCGGAGCTCCTACGAGCAGTACTTC. Residues: CASGADRSSYEQYF.

The chain uses TRBV11-3 and TRBJ2-3; a possible D gene is TRBD2 (5 bases). This CDR3 has 18 amino acids. Germline lookup yields CDR1 SGHNT and CDR2 YENEEA. Trimming took 1 base from V and 4 from J, leaving 21 bases between them. CDR3 DNA sequence: TGTGCCAGCAGCTTAGGAACCCTAGAGGGCCCGGCTTCAGATACGCAGTATTTT. This sequence encodes CASSLGTLEGPASDTQYF.

The chain is built from TRBV6-6 and TRBJ2-7; D not certain. The CDR3 runs 14 residues. Germline V CDR1 and CDR2: MNHNY, SVGAGI (reference sequence). Between the trimmed V and J ends, which lost 0 bases and 2 bases, there was a span of 8 bases. The CDR3 reads CASSYSRQTYEQYF. CDR3 bases: TGTGCCAGCAGTTACTCGAGGCAGACCTACGAGCAGTACTTC.

This chain uses TRBV4-1 with TRBJ2-3, with 10 bases aligning to TRBD2. After removal of 9 bases from V and 0 bases from J, the junction contained 6 bases not matched to a gene. CDR1 and CDR2 from the germline V gene are MGHRA and YSYEKL. The CDR3 consists of 15 residues. CDR3 sequence: CASDRTSGSTDTQYF. The CDR3 bases are TGCGCCAGTGATCGGACTAGCGGTAGCACAGATACGCAGTATTTT.

The chain couples TRBV7-9 to TRBJ1-1; TRBD1 agrees at 12 bases. After removal of 6 bases from V and 4 bases from J, the junction contained 9 bases not matched to a gene. CDR3 length: 16 amino acids. CDR1 is SEHNR, CDR2 FQNEAQ, per germline (reference sequence). The CDR3 nucleotides read TGTGCCAGCAGAAGACCGGGACAGGGGGCGCTCACTGAAGCTTTCTTT. This codes for CASRRPGQGALTEAFF.

The CDR3 sequence: CASTPPAGWTEAFF. CDR3 coding DNA: TGTGCCAGTACCCCCCCGGCAGGGTGGACTGAAGCTTTCTTT. The chain combines TRBV19 with TRBJ1-1, with D maybe TRBD1 (5 bases). The CDR3 runs 14 residues. Trimming cost V 7 bases and J 5 bases, with 17 bases left between them. The germline V gene has CDR1 LNHDA and CDR2 SQIVND (reference sequence).

Of note for this clone: One end of the junction varies from germline; a read error may be responsible. The chain is built from TRBV6-5 and TRBJ1-2, with 7 bases matching TRBD1. The CDR3 runs to 14 residues. The germline CDR1 and CDR2 sequences are MNHEY and SVGAGI. The CDR3 bases are TGTGCCAGCAGTCACTCGACAGGGCGAGATGGCTACACCTTC. Its translation is CASSHSTGRDGYTF.

The CDR3 DNA reads TGTGCCAGCTCGACTGCCGGGACAGGGGCCTACGAGCAGTACTTC. This encodes CASSTAGTGAYEQYF. The chain uses TRBV18 and TRBJ2-7, with TRBD1 matching 10 bases. CDR3 length equals 15 residues. Germline V lookup: CDR1 KGHSH, CDR2 LQKENI. With V trimmed by 6 bases and J by 2 bases, 7 bases remained unmatched. Full variable domain (rest looked up from reference TRBV18 and TRBJ2-7): NAGVMQNPRHLVRRRGQEARLRCSPMKGHSHVYWYRQLPEEGLKFMVYLQKENIIDESGMPKERFSAEFPKEGPSILRIQQVVRGDSAAYFCASSTAGTGAYEQYFGPGTRLTVT.

The table lists this clone with a count of one. The chain links TRBV11-3 to TRBJ2-1; TRBD2 agrees at 11 bases. Germline V gene lookup returns CDR1 SGHNT and CDR2 YENEEA. Trimming at V came to 5 bases and at J to 7 bases, leaving 10 bases not matched to a gene. This CDR3 comprises 16 residues. The CDR3 DNA reads TGTGCCAGCAGCCCCTTAGCGGGGGGGCGAGGGAATGAGCAGTTCTTC. Its protein is CASSPLAGGRGNEQFF.

This chain connects TRBV5-1 to TRBJ1-2; TRBD1 matches at 7 bases. With V trimmed by 4 bases and J by 8 bases, 11 bases remained unmatched. From germline, CDR1 is SGHRS and CDR2 YFSETQ. The CDR3 length is 14 residues. Here the CDR3 reads CASSGGQDLGGYTF. DNA for the CDR3: TGCGCCAGCAGCGGTGGACAGGATCTCGGGGGCTACACCTTC.

Judged by abundance, this clone is large (0.1 to 1%). The chain uses TRBV11-2 and TRBJ2-7; D might be TRBD2 (5 bases). V was shortened by 3 bases and J by 1 base, with 25 bases between the two germline ends. The CDR3 consists of 19 residues. Germline CDR1 is SGHAT and CDR2 is FQNNGV. In DNA form, the CDR3 reads TGTGCCAGCAGCTTTGACCAAAATCTTGGAGGTTCCCATTCCTACGAGCAGTACTTC. Amino acids: CASSFDQNLGGSHSYEQYF.

This clone was observed a few times. This rearrangement joins TRBV14 to TRBJ1-1; 8 positions match TRBD1. With V trimmed by 5 bases and J by 1 base, 3 bases remained unmatched. There are 14 residues in the CDR3. Germline CDR1 reads SGHDN; CDR2 reads FVKESK. CDR3 in DNA: TGTGCCAGCAGCGCGGACAGGGAGAACACTGAAGCTTTCTTT. Translation gives CASSADRENTEAFF.

This clone has just one count. The V call is TRBV5-1, the J call TRBJ1-1; no firm D call. Trimming pared 2 bases from V and 0 bases from J, leaving 8 bases between. This CDR3 has 14 residues. Germline assignment: CDR1 SGHRS and CDR2 YFSETQ. CDR3 sequence reads: CASSFADMNTEAFF. The DNA of the CDR3 is TGCGCCAGCAGCTTTGCGGATATGAACACTGAAGCTTTCTTT.

This clone occurred a few times. This chain connects TRBV7-3 to TRBJ1-1; D unresolved. The CDR3 has 16 residues. The V gene lost 1 base and the J gene lost 0 bases, with 12 bases spanning the gap. In germline, CDR1 is SGHTA, CDR2 FQGTGA. The CDR3 sequence: CASSLRAGGMNTEAFF. CDR3 DNA sequence: TGTGCCAGCAGCTTAAGGGCTGGCGGGATGAACACTGAAGCTTTCTTT.

This sequence joins TRBV13 and TRBJ2-7; 8 bases fit TRBD1. The germline V gene has CDR1 PRHDT and CDR2 FYEKMQ (reference sequence). The J segment lost 5 bases and the V segment lost 3 bases, leaving 3 bases of the junction unmatched. CDR3 length equals 13 residues. The CDR3 sequence is CASSLPGGHEQYF. The CDR3, as DNA: TGTGCCAGCAGCTTGCCAGGGGGCCACGAGCAGTACTTC.

The V and J genes are TRBV11-3 and TRBJ2-3; D gene uncertain. Trimming removed 3 bases at V and 2 bases at J, with 3 bases between. The germline V gene encodes CDR1 SGHNT and CDR2 YENEEA. The CDR3 is 12 amino acids. The CDR3, as DNA: TGTGCCAGCAGCTTCTACACAGATACGCAGTATTTT. It yields the protein CASSFYTDTQYF.

This chain connects TRBV7-6 to TRBJ2-7; tentative D call: TRBD1 (6 bases). Germline V CDR1 and CDR2: SGHVS, FNYEAQ. This CDR3 contains 13 residues. Trimming cost V 5 bases and J 7 bases, with 15 bases left between them. As DNA, the CDR3 is TGTGCCAGCAGCCCCTGGACAGCCTGGGAGCAGTACTTC. Its translation: CASSPWTAWEQYF.

This clone was seen only a few times. The chain links TRBV19 to TRBJ2-3, with a tentative D call TRBD2 (5 bases). The CDR3 contains 16 residues. V lost 6 bases to trimming and J lost 3 bases, with 19 bases between them. Germline loops: CDR1 LNHDA, CDR2 SQIVND (reference sequence). CDR3 in DNA: TGTGCCAGTAGCACTAGTTTGAGCGGCGCAACAGATACGCAGTATTTT. Its protein product is CASSTSLSGATDTQYF. Based on the CDR3 plus reference TRBV19 and TRBJ2-3, the full variable domain is DGGITQSPKYLFRKEGQNVTLSCEQNLNHDAMYWYRQDPGQGLRLIYYSQIVNDFQKGDIAEGYSVSREKKESFPLTVTSAQKNPTAFYLCASSTSLSGATDTQYFGPGTRLTVL.

V gene TRBV19 combines with J gene TRBJ2-7, with a tentative D call TRBD2 (6 bases). Germline CDR1 reads LNHDA; CDR2 reads SQIVND (reference sequence). The V gene lost 3 bases and the J gene lost 0 bases, with 9 bases spanning the gap. The CDR3 length is 14 residues. The CDR3 sequence is CASSIVGGSYEQYF. In nucleotides, the CDR3 is TGTGCCAGTAGTATTGTCGGGGGCTCCTACGAGCAGTACTTC. Full variable domain (rest looked up from reference TRBV19 and TRBJ2-7): DGGITQSPKYLFRKEGQNVTLSCEQNLNHDAMYWYRQDPGQGLRLIYYSQIVNDFQKGDIAEGYSVSREKKESFPLTVTSAQKNPTAFYLCASSIVGGSYEQYFGPGTRLTVT.

V gene TRBV21-1 combines with J gene TRBJ2-7; the D segment call TRBD2 is taken from the table without a DNA check. TRBV21-1 is labeled a pseudogene. The CDR3 has 15 residues. Here the CDR3 reads CASSARDGGTYEQYF. CDR3 sequence (DNA): TGTGCCAGCAGCGCCCGGGACGGAGGGACCTACGAGCAGTACTTC.

The chain has TRBV6-4 and TRBJ2-3, with TRBD2 identical over 9 bases. Trimming at V came to 2 bases and at J to 4 bases, leaving 1 base not matched to a gene. This CDR3 is 14 amino acids long. Per the germline V gene, CDR1 is MRHNA and CDR2 is SNTAGT. The CDR3 DNA reads TGTGCCAGCAGTGACATAGCGGGAGCAGATACGCAGTATTTT. This sequence encodes CASSDIAGADTQYF.

The CDR3 loop is CASSVAVGTDTQYF. The CDR3 DNA is TGTGCCAGCAGCGTAGCAGTGGGCACAGATACGCAGTATTTT. The chain joins TRBV9 to TRBJ2-3; D uncertain. Germline-derived CDR1 and CDR2 are SGDLS and YYNGEE. V was cut by 0 bases and J by 1 base, with 6 bases left in between. This CDR3 is 14 amino acids long.

The V gene is TRBV15, the J gene TRBJ1-2, with a tentative D call TRBD1 (6 bases). The CDR3 has 16 residues. Germline CDR1 and CDR2: LNHNV and YYDKDF (reference sequence). Trimming shortened V by 0 bases and J by 7 bases, and 18 bases separated the two germline ends. The CDR3 DNA reads as TGTGCCACCAGCAGAGATGTGGGCAGGGGTTATGTTGGCTACACCTTC. It codes for CATSRDVGRGYVGYTF.

The V call is TRBV6-5, the J call TRBJ2-3, with a tentative D call TRBD1 (5 bases). Germline loops: CDR1 MNHEY, CDR2 SVGAGI. The CDR3 consists of 14 residues. The ends were cut back, 6 bases at V and 1 base at J, with 11 bases in the middle. The CDR3 region is CASRPQGGTDTQYF. The DNA of the CDR3 is TGTGCCAGCAGACCCCAAGGGGGCACAGATACGCAGTATTTT.

The chain uses TRBV19 and TRBJ2-5, with D tentatively TRBD1 (5 bases). CDR3 length: 11 amino acids. Trimming removed 8 bases at V and 4 bases at J, with 8 bases between. Germline CDR1 reads LNHDA; CDR2 reads SQIVND (reference sequence). Here the CDR3 reads CASDQGETQYF. The DNA of the CDR3 is TGTGCCAGTGACCAGGGAGAGACCCAGTACTTC.

The J gene is TRBJ2-7, the V gene TRBV29-1; 7 bases match TRBD2. In germline, CDR1 is SQVTM, CDR2 ANQGSEA. V gave up 0 bases and J gave up 1 base; unmatched junction bases: 3. The CDR3 sequence is 14 residues long. The CDR3 DNA sequence: TGCAGCGTTGAAGATCGCGGGGGTTCCTACGAGCAGTACTTC. It codes for CSVEDRGGSYEQYF.

The CDR3 loop reads CASSRDTFYGYTF. CDR3 DNA sequence: TGTGCCAGCAGCCGGGACACCTTCTATGGCTACACCTTC. The genes are TRBV9 and TRBJ1-2; the D gene is possibly TRBD1 (6 bases). The CDR3 spans 13 residues. Germline-derived CDR1 and CDR2 are SGDLS and YYNGEE. Trimming left V 4 bases short and J 4 bases short, with 11 bases between.

J is TRBJ1-6 and V is TRBV5-6; weak D call: TRBD1 (6 bases). V was clipped by 4 bases and J by 3 bases, with 14 bases between them. Germline V gene data show CDR1 as SGHDT and CDR2 as YYEEEE. The CDR3 has 16 amino acids. This CDR3 is CASSRGYRDYNSPLHF. Written as DNA, the CDR3 is TGTGCCAGCAGCAGAGGTTACAGGGACTATAATTCACCCCTCCACTTT.